This T cell receptor beta chain was captured by sequencing in a study of neurological immune-mediated disorders. Germline V gene lookup returns CDR1 DFQATT and CDR2 SNEGSKA (reference sequence). The V gene lost 4 bases and the J gene lost 6 bases, with 11 bases spanning the gap. The CDR3 covers 12 residues. TCRdb re-analysed the 5' RACE reads in MiXCR, keeping a single row per CDR3 protein. The data hold some 65,000 distinct CDR3 sequences, with approximately 4.2% observed a single time. This clonotype appeared many times. What was sequenced was PBMCs. The clonotype comes from a man aged 50 or older with multiple sclerosis. The chain has TRBV20-1 and TRBJ2-3, with unresolved D. CDR3 sequence reads: CSANKGPDTQYF. The CDR3 region has the DNA TGCAGTGCTAATAAGGGCCCCGATACGCAGTATTTT.